The clone carrying this TCR beta chain was seen more than once but under ten times. Its antigen is not identified. Samples of blood were obtained at baseline, on cycle 4 day 1, and on cycle 7 day 1. This sample is drawn from a study of OX40 agonist ivuxolimab in advanced cancers. Study context: Partial response was recorded in three patients: one hepatocellular carcinoma and two cutaneous melanoma cases. Overall study results and limits: Partial responders dosed at 0.1-3.0 mg/kg displayed clonal expansion ranking among the lowest. Expanded clones belonging to CD8+ T cells outnumbered, on average, those of CD4+.

Method: immunoSEQ multiplex PCR; TCRdb's copy keeps in-frame clones and lacks some. This table has 90,000 to 130,000 clones, roughly 87% appearing once. The starting material was CD4+ or CD8+ T cells sorted from blood, obtained in a trial of the OX40 agonist ivuxolimab. The clonotype originates from an adult with an advanced solid tumor such as melanoma, head and neck, liver or kidney cancer.

The CDR3 reads CASSLRGANEQFF. As DNA, the CDR3 is TGTGCCAGCAGCTTGAGGGGAGCCAATGAGCAGTTCTTC. The chain combines TRBV11-2 with TRBJ2-1; D may match TRBD1 or TRBD2 (5 bases each). V dropped 3 bases and J dropped 6 bases, with 9 bases sitting between them. CDR1 is SGHAT, CDR2 FQNNGV, per germline. This CDR3 is 13 amino acids long.